The source of this T cell receptor (beta chain) is a study of T cells in Graves' hyperthyroidism and ophthalmopathy. From RNA transcripts, TCR beta CDR3 regions were amplified. A set of HTBI primers served as the primers for a first-round RT-PCR of the TCR CDR3. A single record per CDR3 protein comes from TCRdb applying MiXCR to the multiplex PCR reads. Here the sample spans approximately 700,000 distinct CDR3 sequences, 45% being singletons. The table lists this clonotype with a few counts. J gave up 4 bases and V 4 bases, and 13 bases lay outside the gene matches. Germline CDR1 SQVTM, CDR2 ANQGSEA. The CDR3 covers 16 residues.

The source material was peripheral blood or thyroid tissue (not recorded which). The TCR comes from an adult man with Graves' disease, either hyperthyroidism or ophthalmopathy (not recorded which). The chain couples TRBV29-1 to TRBJ1-1; 9 nucleotides line up with TRBD1. The DNA for the CDR3 is TGCAGCGTTGTGGACAGGGGAGGAGGTCTGGGCACTGAAGCTTTCTTT. It specifies CSVVDRGGGLGTEAFF.